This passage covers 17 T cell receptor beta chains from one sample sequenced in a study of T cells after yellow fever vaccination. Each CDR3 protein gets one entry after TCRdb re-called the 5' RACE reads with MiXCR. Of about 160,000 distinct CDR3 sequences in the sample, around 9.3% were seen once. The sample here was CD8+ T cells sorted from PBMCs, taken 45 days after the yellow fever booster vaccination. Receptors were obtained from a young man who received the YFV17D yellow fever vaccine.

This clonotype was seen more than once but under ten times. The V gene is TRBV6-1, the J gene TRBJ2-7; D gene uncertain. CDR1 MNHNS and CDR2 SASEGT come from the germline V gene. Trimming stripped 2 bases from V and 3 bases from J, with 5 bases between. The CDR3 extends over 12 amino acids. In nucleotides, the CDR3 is TGTGCCAGCAGTGAACCAGTCTACGAGCAGTACTTC. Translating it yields CASSEPVYEQYF.

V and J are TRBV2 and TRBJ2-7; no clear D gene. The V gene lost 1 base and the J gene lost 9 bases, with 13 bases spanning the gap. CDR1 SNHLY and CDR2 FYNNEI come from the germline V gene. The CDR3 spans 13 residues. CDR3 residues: CASSEVDTRVQYV. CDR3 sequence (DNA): TGTGCCAGCAGTGAAGTTGACACTCGGGTGCAGTACGTC.

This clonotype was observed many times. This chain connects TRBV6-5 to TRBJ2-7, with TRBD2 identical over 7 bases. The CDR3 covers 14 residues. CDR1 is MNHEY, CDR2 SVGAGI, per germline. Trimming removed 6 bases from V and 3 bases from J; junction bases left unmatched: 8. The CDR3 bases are TGTGCCAGCAGCCCCTGGGGGGGGGACTACGAGCAGTACTTC. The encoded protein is CASSPWGGDYEQYF.

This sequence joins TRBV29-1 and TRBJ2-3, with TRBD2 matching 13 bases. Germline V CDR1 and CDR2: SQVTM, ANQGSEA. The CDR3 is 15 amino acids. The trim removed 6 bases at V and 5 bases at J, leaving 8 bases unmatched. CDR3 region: CSVELAGGQRDTQYF. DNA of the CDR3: TGCAGCGTGGAACTAGCGGGGGGGCAGAGAGATACGCAGTATTTT.

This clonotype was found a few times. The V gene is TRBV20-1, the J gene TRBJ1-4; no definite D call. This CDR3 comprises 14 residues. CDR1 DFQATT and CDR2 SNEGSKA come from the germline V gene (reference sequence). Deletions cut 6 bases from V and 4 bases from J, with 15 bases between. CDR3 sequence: CSAHGWDGNEKLFF. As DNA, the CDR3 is TGCAGTGCGCACGGGTGGGATGGTAATGAAAAACTGTTTTTT.

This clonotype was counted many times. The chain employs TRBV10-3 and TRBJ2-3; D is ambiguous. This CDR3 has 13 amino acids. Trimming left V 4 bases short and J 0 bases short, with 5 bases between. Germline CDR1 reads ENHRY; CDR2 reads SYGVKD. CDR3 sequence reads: CAISVLSTDTQYF. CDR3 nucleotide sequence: TGTGCCATCAGTGTTCTTAGCACAGATACGCAGTATTTT.

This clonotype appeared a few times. CDR3 nucleotide sequence: TGTGCCAGCAGACTCCCGGGGGGGGGCCGGACCACTGAAGCTTTCTTT. It codes for CASRLPGGGRTTEAFF. The chain is built from TRBV7-8 and TRBJ1-1; tentative D call: TRBD1 (6 bases). The CDR3 length is 16 residues. Germline CDR1 reads SGHVS; CDR2 reads FQNEAQ. Trimming cost V 6 bases and J 4 bases, with 21 bases left between them.

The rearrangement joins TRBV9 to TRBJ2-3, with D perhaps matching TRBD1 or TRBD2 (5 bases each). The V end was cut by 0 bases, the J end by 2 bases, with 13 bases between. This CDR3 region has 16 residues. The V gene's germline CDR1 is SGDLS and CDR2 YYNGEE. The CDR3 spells CASSVGRGAYTDTQYF. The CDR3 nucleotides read TGTGCCAGCAGCGTAGGGAGAGGGGCGTACACAGATACGCAGTATTTT.

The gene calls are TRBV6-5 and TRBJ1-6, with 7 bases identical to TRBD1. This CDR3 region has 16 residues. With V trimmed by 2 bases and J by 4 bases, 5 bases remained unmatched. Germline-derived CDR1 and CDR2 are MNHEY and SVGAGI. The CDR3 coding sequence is TGTGCCAGCAGTTACGCGGCAGGGGGATATAATTCACCCCTCCACTTT. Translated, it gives CASSYAAGGYNSPLHF.

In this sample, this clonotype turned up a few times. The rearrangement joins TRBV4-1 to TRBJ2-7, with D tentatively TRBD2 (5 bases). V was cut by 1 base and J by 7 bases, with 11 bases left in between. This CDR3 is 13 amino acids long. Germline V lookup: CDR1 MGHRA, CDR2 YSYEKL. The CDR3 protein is CASSQGGFGEQYV. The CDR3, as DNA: TGCGCCAGCAGCCAAGGCGGGTTTGGGGAGCAGTACGTC.

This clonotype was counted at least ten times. CDR3 residues: CASSLTGWAFQYF. For the CDR3, the DNA is TGTGCCAGCAGCCTGACAGGGTGGGCTTTTCAGTACTTC. The chain couples TRBV14 to TRBJ2-4, with 7 bases that match TRBD1. V lost 4 bases to trimming and J lost 11 bases; unmatched junction nucleotides: 8. Germline assignment: CDR1 SGHDN and CDR2 FVKESK. This CDR3 comprises 13 residues. Based on the CDR3 plus reference TRBV14 and TRBJ2-4, the full variable domain is EAGVTQFPSHSVIEKGQTVTLRCDPISGHDNLYWYRRVMGKEIKFLLHFVKESKQDESGMPNNRFLAERTGGTYSTLKVQPAELEDSGVYFCASSLTGWAFQYFGAGTRLSVL.

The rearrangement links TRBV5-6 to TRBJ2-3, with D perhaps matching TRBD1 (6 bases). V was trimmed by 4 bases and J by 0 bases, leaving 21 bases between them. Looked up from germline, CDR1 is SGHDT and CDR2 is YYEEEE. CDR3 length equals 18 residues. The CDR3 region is CASSPSGERGRSTDTQYF. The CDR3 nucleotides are TGTGCCAGCAGCCCCTCCGGGGAGAGGGGGAGAAGCACAGATACGCAGTATTTT. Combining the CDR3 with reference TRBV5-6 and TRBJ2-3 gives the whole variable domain DAGVTQSPTHLIKTRGQQVTLRCSPKSGHDTVSWYQQALGQGPQFIFQYYEEEERQRGNFPDRFSGHQFPNYSSELNVNALLLGDSALYLCASSPSGERGRSTDTQYFGPGTRLTVL.

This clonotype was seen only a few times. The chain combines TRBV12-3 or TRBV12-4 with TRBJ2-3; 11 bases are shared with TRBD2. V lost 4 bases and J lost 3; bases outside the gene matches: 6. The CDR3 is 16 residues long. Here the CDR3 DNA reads TGTGCCAGCAGTTACTTAGCGGGGGGGGCGACAGATACGCAGTATTTT. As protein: CASSYLAGGATDTQYF.

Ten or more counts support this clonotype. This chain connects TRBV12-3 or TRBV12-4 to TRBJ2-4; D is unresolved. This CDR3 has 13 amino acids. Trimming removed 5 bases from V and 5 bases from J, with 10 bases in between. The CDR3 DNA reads TGTGCCAGCAGTCAAGATGCAGAAAACATTCAGTACTTC. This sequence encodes CASSQDAENIQYF.

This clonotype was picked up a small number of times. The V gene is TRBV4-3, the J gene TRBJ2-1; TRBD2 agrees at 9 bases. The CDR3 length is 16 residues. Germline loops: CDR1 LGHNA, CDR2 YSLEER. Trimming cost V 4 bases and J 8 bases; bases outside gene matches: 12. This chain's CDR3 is CASSPTGAGGIYEQFF. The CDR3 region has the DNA TGCGCCAGCAGCCCCACCGGGGCGGGGGGGATCTATGAGCAGTTCTTC.

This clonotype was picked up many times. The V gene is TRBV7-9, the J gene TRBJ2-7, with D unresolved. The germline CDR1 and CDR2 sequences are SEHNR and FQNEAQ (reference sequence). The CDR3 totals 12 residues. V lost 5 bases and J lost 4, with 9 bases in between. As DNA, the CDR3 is TGTGCCAGCAGCCCGACGGTTTACGAGCAGTACTTC. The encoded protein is CASSPTVYEQYF.

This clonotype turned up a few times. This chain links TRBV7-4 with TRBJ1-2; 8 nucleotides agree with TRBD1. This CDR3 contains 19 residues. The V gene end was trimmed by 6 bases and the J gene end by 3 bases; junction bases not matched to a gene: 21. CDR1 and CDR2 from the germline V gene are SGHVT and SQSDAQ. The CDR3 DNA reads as TGTGCCAGCAGAGGACAGCGTATTGTGGGGACAGGTTTGGACTATGGCTACACCTTC. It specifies CASRGQRIVGTGLDYGYTF. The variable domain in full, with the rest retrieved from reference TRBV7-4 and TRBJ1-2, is GAGVSQSPRYKVAKRGRDVALRCDSISGHVTLYWYRQTLGQGSEVLTYSQSDAQRDKSGRPSGRFSAERPERSVSTLKIQRTEQGDSAVYLCASRGQRIVGTGLDYGYTFGSGTRLTVV.